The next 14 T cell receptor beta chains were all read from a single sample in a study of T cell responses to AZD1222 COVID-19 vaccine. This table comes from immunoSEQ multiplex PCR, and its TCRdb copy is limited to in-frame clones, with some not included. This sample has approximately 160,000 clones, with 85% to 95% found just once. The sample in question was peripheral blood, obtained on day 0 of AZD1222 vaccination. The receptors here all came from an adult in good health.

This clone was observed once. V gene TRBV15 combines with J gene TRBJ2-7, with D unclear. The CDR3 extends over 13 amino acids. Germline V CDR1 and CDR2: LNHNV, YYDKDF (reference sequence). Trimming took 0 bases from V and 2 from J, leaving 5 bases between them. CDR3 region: CATSRDLAYEQYF. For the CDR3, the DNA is TGTGCCACCAGCAGAGATTTGGCCTACGAGCAGTACTTC.

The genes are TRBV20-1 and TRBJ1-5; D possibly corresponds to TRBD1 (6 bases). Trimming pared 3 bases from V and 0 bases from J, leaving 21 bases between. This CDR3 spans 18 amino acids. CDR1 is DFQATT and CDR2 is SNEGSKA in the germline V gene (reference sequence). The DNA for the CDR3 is TGCAGTGCTAGTCCCTACTGGACAGCCAGGAATAGCAATCAGCCCCAGCATTTT. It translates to CSASPYWTARNSNQPQHF.

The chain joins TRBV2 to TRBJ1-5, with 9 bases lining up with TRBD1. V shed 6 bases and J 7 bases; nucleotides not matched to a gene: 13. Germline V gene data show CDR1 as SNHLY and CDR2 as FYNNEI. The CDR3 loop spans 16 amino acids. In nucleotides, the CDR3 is TGTGCCAGCAGAGGACCCGGGACAGGGTTTGTGCAGCCCCAGCATTTT. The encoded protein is CASRGPGTGFVQPQHF.

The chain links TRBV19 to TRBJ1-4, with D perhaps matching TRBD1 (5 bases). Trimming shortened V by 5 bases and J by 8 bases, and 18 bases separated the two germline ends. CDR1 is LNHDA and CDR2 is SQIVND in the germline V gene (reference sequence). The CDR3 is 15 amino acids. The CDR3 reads CASSGLMQGDEKLFF. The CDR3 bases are TGTGCCAGTAGTGGCCTGATGCAGGGCGACGAAAAACTGTTTTTT.

The CDR3 DNA reads TGTGCCAGCTCACCAAGACAGGACTCATACCCTAAGGAACTGTTTTTT. This codes for CASSPRQDSYPKELFF. The V and J genes are TRBV18 and TRBJ1-4; D is perhaps TRBD1 (6 bases). The CDR3 contains 16 residues. Germline CDR1 is KGHSH and CDR2 is LQKENI. The V end was cut by 2 bases, the J end by 12 bases, with 22 bases between.

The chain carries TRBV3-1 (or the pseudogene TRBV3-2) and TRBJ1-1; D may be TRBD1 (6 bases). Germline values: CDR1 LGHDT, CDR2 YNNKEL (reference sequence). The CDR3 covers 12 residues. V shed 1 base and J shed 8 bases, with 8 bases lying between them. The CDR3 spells CASSQAGAEAFF. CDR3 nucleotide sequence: TGTGCCAGCAGCCAAGCGGGGGCCGAAGCTTTCTTT.

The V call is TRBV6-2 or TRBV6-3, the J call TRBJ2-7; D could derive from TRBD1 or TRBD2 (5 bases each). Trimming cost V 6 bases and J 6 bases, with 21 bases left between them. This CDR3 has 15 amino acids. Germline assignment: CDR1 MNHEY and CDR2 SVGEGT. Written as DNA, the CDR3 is TGTGCCAGCAGCCAGACCCCCGGGACCTTCGCCGAGCAGTACTTC. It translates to CASSQTPGTFAEQYF.

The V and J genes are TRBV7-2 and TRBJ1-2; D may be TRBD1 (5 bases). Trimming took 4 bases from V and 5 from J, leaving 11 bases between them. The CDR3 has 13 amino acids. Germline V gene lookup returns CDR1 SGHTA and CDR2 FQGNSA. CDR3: CASSSGRGYGYTF. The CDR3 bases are TGTGCCAGCAGCTCCGGCCGGGGGTATGGCTACACCTTC.

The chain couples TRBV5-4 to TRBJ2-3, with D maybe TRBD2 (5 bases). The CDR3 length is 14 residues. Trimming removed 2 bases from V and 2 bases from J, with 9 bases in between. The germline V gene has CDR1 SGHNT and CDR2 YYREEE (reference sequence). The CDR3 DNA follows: TGTGCCAGCAGCTTCCGTAGCGACACAGATACGCAGTATTTT. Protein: CASSFRSDTDTQYF.

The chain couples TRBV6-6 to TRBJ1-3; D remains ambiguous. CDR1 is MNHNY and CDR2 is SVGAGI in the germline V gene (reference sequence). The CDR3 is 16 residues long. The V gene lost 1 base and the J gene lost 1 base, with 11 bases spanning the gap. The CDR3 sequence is CASSYFPDTSGNTIYF. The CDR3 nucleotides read TGTGCCAGCAGTTACTTCCCAGACACGTCTGGAAACACCATATATTTT.

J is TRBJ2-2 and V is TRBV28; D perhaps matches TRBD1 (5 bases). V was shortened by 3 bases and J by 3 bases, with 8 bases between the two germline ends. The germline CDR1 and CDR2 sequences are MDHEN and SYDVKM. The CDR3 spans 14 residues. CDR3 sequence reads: CASSLQGDTGELFF. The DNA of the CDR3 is TGTGCCAGCAGTTTGCAGGGTGACACCGGGGAGCTGTTTTTT.

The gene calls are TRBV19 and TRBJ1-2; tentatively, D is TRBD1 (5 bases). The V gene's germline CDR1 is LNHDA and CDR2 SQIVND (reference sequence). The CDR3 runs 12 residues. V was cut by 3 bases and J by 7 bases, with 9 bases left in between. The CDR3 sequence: CASSMGGFGYTF. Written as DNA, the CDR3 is TGTGCCAGTAGTATGGGGGGGTTTGGCTACACCTTC.

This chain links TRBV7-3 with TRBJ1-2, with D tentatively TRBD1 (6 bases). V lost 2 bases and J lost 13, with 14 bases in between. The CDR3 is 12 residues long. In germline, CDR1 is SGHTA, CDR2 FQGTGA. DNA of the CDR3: TGTGCCAGCAGCTTAGGACAGCCTCCGCTCACCTTC. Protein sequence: CASSLGQPPLTF.

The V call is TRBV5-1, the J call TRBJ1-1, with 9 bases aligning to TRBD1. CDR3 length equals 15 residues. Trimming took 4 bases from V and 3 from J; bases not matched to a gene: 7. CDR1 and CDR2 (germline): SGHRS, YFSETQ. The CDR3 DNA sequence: TGCGCCAGCAGCCCATCCGGGACAGGGTACACTGAAGCTTTCTTT. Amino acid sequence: CASSPSGTGYTEAFF. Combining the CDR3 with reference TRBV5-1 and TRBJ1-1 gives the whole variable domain KAGVTQTPRYLIKTRGQQVTLSCSPISGHRSVSWYQQTPGQGLQFLFEYFSETQRNKGNFPGRFSGRQFSNSRSEMNVSTLELGDSALYLCASSPSGTGYTEAFFGQGTRLTVV.